This TCR beta chain was found in a study of T cells after yellow fever vaccination. Study conclusions and caveats: Clonotypes shared by both compartments, CD4 and CD8, made up a small share.

CDR1 and CDR2 (germline): MNHNY, SVGAGI (reference sequence). V trimming: 6 bases; J trimming: 3 bases; junction bases outside the gene matches: 9. CDR3 size: 16 residues. A 5'RACE template-switching step, the method used to make TCR cDNA, added a universal primer site and UMIs. TCRdb independently ran MiXCR on the 5' RACE reads; one entry per CDR3 protein. In the table there are a few hundred thousand distinct CDR3 sequences, approximately 4% of which are singletons. A remark on this clonotype: Its specificity is unknown.

The TCR sequence derives from a man aged 18 to 29 who received the YFV17D yellow fever vaccine. This chain uses TRBV6-6 with TRBJ2-5, with TRBD2 matching over 11 bases. The material was PBMCs, obtained 15 days after the yellow fever booster vaccination. The CDR3, as DNA: TGTGCCAGCAGGACCGAACTAGCGGGGGTTAAAGAGACCCAGTACTTC. It translates to CASRTELAGVKETQYF.